These 22 T cell receptor gamma chains were sequenced from one sample in a study of Vδ1+ human thymocytes. Study results and caveats: Thymic TRG and TRD repertoires appeared highly polyclonal.

Extracted RNA was reverse transcribed into cDNA. Multiplex PCR used pooled V-gene forward primers and a constant-region reverse primer to amplify CDR3s. TCRdb made new clone calls on the multiplex PCR reads using CATT. The sample has about 27,000 gamma-chain clones, around 20% seen once. For these receptors, no antigen is known. The specimen was Vdelta1+ gamma-delta thymocytes from the thymus. The subset denotes: FACS-sorted CD3+ TCRalphabeta- TCRVdelta1+ TCRVdelta2- thymocytes. These receptors came from a boy under two years old who had congenital heart surgery.

The V call is TRGV3, the J call TRGJ1 or TRGJ2. CDR3 length: 14 residues. Unmatched junction bases numbered 9, after V lost 1 base and J lost 6 bases. Germline V lookup: CDR1 VTNTFY, CDR2 YDVSTARD (reference sequence). CDR3 coding DNA: TGTGCCACCTGGGACAGTCGGTCTCTTTATAAGAAACTCTTT. This encodes CATWDSRSLYKKLF.

This clone is deemed medium-sized. The same CDR3 can be traced to other DNA sequences in this sample. This chain connects TRGV9 to TRGJ1 or TRGJ2. The trim removed 0 bases at V and 7 bases at J, leaving 3 bases unmatched. In germline, CDR1 is GITISATS, CDR2 ISYDGTV (reference sequence). The CDR3 loop spans 12 amino acids. CDR3 bases: TGTGCCTTGTGGGAGGTGAGATATAAGAAACTCTTT. Translated, it gives CALWEVRYKKLF.

Concerning this clone: The sample has other DNA sequences that encode this CDR3 too. V usage is TRGV5 and J usage is TRGJ1 or TRGJ2. The V segment lost 0 bases and the J segment 2 bases; nucleotides outside the gene matches: 7. CDR1 and CDR2 from the germline V gene are VINAFY and YDVSNSKD. The CDR3 spans 15 residues. CDR3 DNA sequence: TGTGCCACCTGGGACAGGCCGTTGTATTATTATAAGAAACTCTTT. Protein: CATWDRPLYYYKKLF.

By sample fraction, this clone is medium-sized. The sample contains more than one DNA sequence encoding this CDR3. The rearrangement joins TRGV5 to TRGJ1 or TRGJ2. The CDR3 length is 12 residues. J gave up 7 bases and V 0 bases, and 3 bases lay outside the gene matches. Germline V lookup: CDR1 VINAFY, CDR2 YDVSNSKD. The CDR3 DNA reads TGTGCCACCTGGGACAGGGGGTATAAGAAACTCTTT. Encoded protein: CATWDRGYKKLF.

There are a few counts of this clone. The chain uses TRGV3 and TRGJ1 or TRGJ2. The CDR3 runs 14 residues. CDR1 and CDR2 (germline): VTNTFY, YDVSTARD (reference sequence). Germline trimming cut 1 base from V and 0 bases from J; bases unmatched to any gene: 3. The CDR3 loop is CATWDSLNYYKKLF. DNA of the CDR3: TGTGCCACCTGGGACAGTCTGAATTATTATAAGAAACTCTTT.

The chain links TRGV3 to TRGJ1 or TRGJ2. Germline CDR1 reads VTNTFY; CDR2 reads YDVSTARD (reference sequence). The length of the CDR3 is 15 residues. V shed 0 bases and J 3 bases; nucleotides not matched to a gene: 8. The CDR3 spells CATWDRPGFYYKKLF. DNA for the CDR3: TGTGCCACCTGGGACAGGCCCGGATTTTATTATAAGAAACTCTTT.

About this clone itself: Other DNA sequences in the same sample also yield this CDR3. The V gene is TRGV9, the J gene TRGJ1 or TRGJ2. J was trimmed by 5 bases and V by 1 base; bases with no gene match: 5. Germline loops: CDR1 GITISATS, CDR2 ISYDGTV (reference sequence). The CDR3 consists of 13 residues. The CDR3 DNA sequence: TGTGCCTTGTGGGAGGTCCGAAATTATAAGAAACTCTTT. Protein: CALWEVRNYKKLF.

The rearrangement links TRGV8 to TRGJ1 or TRGJ2. V lost 6 bases to trimming and J lost 5 bases; unmatched junction nucleotides: 4. The germline gives CDR1 VENAVY, CDR2 YDSYNSRV. The length of the CDR3 is 11 residues. The CDR3 sequence: CATWSHYKKLF. CDR3 DNA: TGTGCCACCTGGAGTCATTATAAGAAACTCTTT.

The chain uses TRGV4 and TRGJ1 or TRGJ2. V trimming: 4 bases; J trimming: 9 bases; junction bases outside the gene matches: 6. CDR1 is EGSTGY and CDR2 is YDSYTSSV in the germline V gene. This CDR3 comprises 11 residues. The CDR3 sequence: CATWDNAKKLF. The CDR3 nucleotides are TGTGCCACCTGGGACAATGCTAAGAAACTCTTT.

In regard to this clone: Other DNA sequences within the sample encode an identical CDR3. This chain connects TRGV9 to TRGJ1 or TRGJ2. J was trimmed by 6 bases and V by 1 base; bases with no gene match: 6. Looked up from germline, CDR1 is GITISATS and CDR2 is ISYDGTV (reference sequence). The length of the CDR3 is 13 residues. This chain's CDR3 is CALWEVRTYKKLF. CDR3 bases: TGTGCCTTGTGGGAGGTTCGGACTTATAAGAAACTCTTT.

The chain recombines TRGV8 with TRGJ1 or TRGJ2. In germline, CDR1 is VENAVY, CDR2 YDSYNSRV. The length of the CDR3 is 15 residues. The V and J ends lost 1 base and 7 bases, in that order; junction bases with no gene match: 13. CDR3 in amino acids: CATWDSATFLYKKLF. The CDR3 nucleotides are TGTGCCACCTGGGATAGCGCTACCTTTTTGTATAAGAAACTCTTT.

A word on this clone: Possible read error: a much larger clone is one base away. Other DNA sequences in this sample translate to the same CDR3. The rearrangement joins TRGV4 to TRGJ1 or TRGJ2. Unmatched junction bases numbered 5, after V lost 0 bases and J lost 3 bases. The CDR3 is 14 residues long. The germline CDR1 and CDR2 sequences are EGSTGY and YDSYTSSV. The CDR3 loop is CATWDGQGYYKKLF. Here the CDR3 DNA reads TGTGCCACCTGGGATGGGCAGGGTTATTATAAGAAACTCTTT.

V usage is TRGV8 and J usage is TRGJ1 or TRGJ2. The CDR3 totals 13 residues. Looked up from germline, CDR1 is VENAVY and CDR2 is YDSYNSRV. V trimming: 0 bases; J trimming: 6 bases; junction bases outside the gene matches: 5. The CDR3 nucleotides read TGTGCCACCTGGGATAGGCGGCCTTATAAGAAACTCTTT. The encoded protein is CATWDRRPYKKLF.

This clone is labeled medium-sized. The chain uses TRGV3 and TRGJP2. Per germline, CDR1 VTNTFY and CDR2 YDVSTARD (reference sequence). The CDR3 sequence is 15 residues long. V shed 0 bases, J shed 0 bases, and the junction held 1 base outside the gene matches. The CDR3 sequence: CATWDRHSSDWIKTF. The CDR3, as DNA: TGTGCCACCTGGGACAGGCATAGTAGTGATTGGATCAAGACGTTT.

This clone was recorded a few times. This rearrangement joins TRGV2 to TRGJ1 or TRGJ2. This CDR3 is built from 10 residues. CDR1 is EGSNGY and CDR2 is YDSYNSKV in the germline V gene. With 1 base clipped from V and 16 bases from J, the junction kept 7 bases outside the gene matches. The CDR3 sequence: CATWDGAWLF. CDR3 bases: TGTGCCACCTGGGACGGTGCATGGCTCTTT.

The chain has TRGV3 and TRGJ1 or TRGJ2. After removal of 7 bases from V and 3 bases from J, the junction contained 6 bases not matched to a gene. The CDR3 loop spans 12 amino acids. The germline CDR1 and CDR2 sequences are VTNTFY and YDVSTARD (reference sequence). CDR3 DNA: TGTGCCACCTGCCGCCGTTATTATAAGAAACTCTTT. Translating gives CATCRRYYKKLF.

This clone was detected a few times. This clone may be a read error of a much larger clone one base away. V is TRGV9 and J is TRGJ1 or TRGJ2. The J segment lost 6 bases and the V segment lost 0 bases, leaving 5 bases of the junction unmatched. This CDR3 spans 13 amino acids. The germline V gene encodes CDR1 GITISATS and CDR2 ISYDGTV (reference sequence). The CDR3 bases are TGTGCCTTGTGGGAGGTGCATTTTTATAAGAAACTCTTT. Amino acids: CALWEVHFYKKLF.

Concerning this clone itself: The sample has other DNA sequences that encode this CDR3 too. The chain has TRGV5 and TRGJ1 or TRGJ2. The CDR3 runs 12 residues. CDR1 VINAFY and CDR2 YDVSNSKD come from the germline V gene. Trimming took 1 base from V and 8 from J; bases not matched to a gene: 5. The CDR3 DNA is TGTGCCACCTGGGACAGACCGGATAAGAAACTCTTT. The encoded protein is CATWDRPDKKLF.

In its sample, this clone was seen a few times. The same CDR3 is also encoded by other DNA sequences in this sample. The rearrangement links TRGV5 to TRGJ1 or TRGJ2. CDR3 length: 15 amino acids. Germline lookup yields CDR1 VINAFY and CDR2 YDVSNSKD. Germline trimming cut 0 bases from V and 1 base from J; bases unmatched to any gene: 6. CDR3 in amino acids: CATWDRPRNYYKKLF. The CDR3 DNA reads TGTGCCACCTGGGACAGGCCGAGAAATTATTATAAGAAACTCTTT.

This clone showed up just a few times. The chain recombines TRGV9 with TRGJP1. Trimming removed 5 bases from V and 0 bases from J; junction bases left unmatched: 6. The CDR3 has 15 amino acids. Germline V CDR1 and CDR2: GITISATS, ISYDGTV (reference sequence). For the CDR3, the DNA is TGTGCCTTGTGGGGGGACGATACCACTGGTTGGTTCAAGATATTT. Translating it yields CALWGDDTTGWFKIF.

The chain combines TRGV9 with TRGJ1 or TRGJ2. The trim removed 0 bases at V and 3 bases at J, leaving 8 bases unmatched. The CDR3 totals 15 residues. Per germline, CDR1 GITISATS and CDR2 ISYDGTV (reference sequence). The CDR3 loop is CALWEVQVGYYKKLF. In DNA form, the CDR3 reads TGTGCCTTGTGGGAGGTGCAAGTAGGTTATTATAAGAAACTCTTT.

This sequence joins TRGV4 and TRGJ1 or TRGJ2. Germline values: CDR1 EGSTGY, CDR2 YDSYTSSV. The CDR3 runs to 14 residues. V lost 4 bases to trimming and J lost 3 bases; unmatched junction nucleotides: 9. CDR3 nucleotides: TGTGCCACCTGGGAACGTAGTCGTTATTATAAGAAACTCTTT. Translating it yields CATWERSRYYKKLF.